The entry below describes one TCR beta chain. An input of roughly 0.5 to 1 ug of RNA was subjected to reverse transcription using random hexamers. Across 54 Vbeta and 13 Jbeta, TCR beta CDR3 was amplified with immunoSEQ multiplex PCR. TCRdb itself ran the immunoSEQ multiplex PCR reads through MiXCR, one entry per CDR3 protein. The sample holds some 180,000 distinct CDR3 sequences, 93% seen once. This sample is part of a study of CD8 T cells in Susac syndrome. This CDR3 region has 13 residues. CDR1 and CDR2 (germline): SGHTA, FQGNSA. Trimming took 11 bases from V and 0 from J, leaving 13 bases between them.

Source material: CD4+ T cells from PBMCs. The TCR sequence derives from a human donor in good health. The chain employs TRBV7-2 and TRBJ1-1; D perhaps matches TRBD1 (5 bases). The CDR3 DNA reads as TGTGCCGCAAGAAGGGGCCTGAACACTGAAGCTTTCTTT. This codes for CAARRGLNTEAFF.